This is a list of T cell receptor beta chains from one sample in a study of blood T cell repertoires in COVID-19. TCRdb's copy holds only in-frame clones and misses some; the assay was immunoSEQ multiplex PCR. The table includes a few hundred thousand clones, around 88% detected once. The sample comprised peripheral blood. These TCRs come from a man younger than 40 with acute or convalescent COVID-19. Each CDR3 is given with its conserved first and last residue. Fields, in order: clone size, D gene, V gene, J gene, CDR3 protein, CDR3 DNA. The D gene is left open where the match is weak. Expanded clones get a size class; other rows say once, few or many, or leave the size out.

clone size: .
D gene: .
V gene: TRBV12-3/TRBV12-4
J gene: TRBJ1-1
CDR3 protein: CASSWGQDTEAFF
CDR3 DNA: TGTGCCAGCAGTTGGGGCCAAGACACTGAAGCTTTCTTT

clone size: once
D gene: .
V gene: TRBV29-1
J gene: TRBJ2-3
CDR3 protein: CSVGGPGDTQYF
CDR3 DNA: TGCAGCGTCGGAGGGCCTGGGGATACGCAGTATTTT

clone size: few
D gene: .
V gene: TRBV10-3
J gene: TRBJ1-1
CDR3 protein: CAISESGGTAPEAFF
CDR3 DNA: TGTGCCATCAGTGAGTCGGGGGGGACGGCGCCTGAAGCTTTCTTT

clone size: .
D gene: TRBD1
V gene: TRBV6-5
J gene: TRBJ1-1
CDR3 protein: CASTPTGGGEAFF
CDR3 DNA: TGTGCCAGCACCCCGACAGGGGGCGGTGAAGCTTTCTTT

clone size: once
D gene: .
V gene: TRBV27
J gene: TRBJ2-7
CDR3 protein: CASSDRFYEQYF
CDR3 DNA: TGTGCCAGCAGCGACAGATTCTACGAGCAGTACTTC

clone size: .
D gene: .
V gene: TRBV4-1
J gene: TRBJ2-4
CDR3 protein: CASSQGSGAPGGNIQYF
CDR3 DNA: TGCGCCAGCAGCCAAGGGTCCGGGGCCCCCGGGGGAAACATTCAGTACTTC

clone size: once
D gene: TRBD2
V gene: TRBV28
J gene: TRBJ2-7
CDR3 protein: CASSLGGGAYEQYF
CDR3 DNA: TGTGCCAGCAGTTTGGGCGGGGGGGCATACGAGCAGTACTTC

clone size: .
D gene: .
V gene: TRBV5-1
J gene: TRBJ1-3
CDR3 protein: CASSLVSESSGNTIYF
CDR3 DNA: TGCGCCAGCAGCTTGGTCAGCGAAAGCTCTGGAAACACCATATATTTT

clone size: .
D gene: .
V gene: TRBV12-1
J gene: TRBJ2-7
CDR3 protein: CASSFAGSGRFYSYEQYF
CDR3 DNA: TGTGCCAGCAGCTTTGCTGGTAGCGGGAGGTTTTACTCCTACGAGCAGTACTTC

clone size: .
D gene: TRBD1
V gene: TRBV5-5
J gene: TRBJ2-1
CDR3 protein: CASSFPGQEFGEQFF
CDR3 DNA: TGTGCCAGCAGTTTCCCGGGACAGGAGTTTGGGGAGCAGTTCTTC

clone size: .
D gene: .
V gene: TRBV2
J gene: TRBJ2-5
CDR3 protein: CASSESSEAQYF
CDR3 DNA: TGTGCCAGCAGTGAATCTAGTGAGGCCCAGTACTTC

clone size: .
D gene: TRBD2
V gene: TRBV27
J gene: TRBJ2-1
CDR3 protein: CASSPNKAGGRNEQFF
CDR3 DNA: TGTGCCAGCAGCCCGAACAAAGCGGGGGGGCGGAATGAGCAGTTCTTC

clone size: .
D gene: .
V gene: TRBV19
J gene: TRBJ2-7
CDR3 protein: CASSRADLGRGQYF
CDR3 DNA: TGTGCCAGTAGCCGGGCCGACCTGGGGCGCGGGCAGTACTTC

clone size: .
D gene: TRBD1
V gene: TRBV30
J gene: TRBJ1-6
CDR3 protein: CAWSVTGTGGAPFSF
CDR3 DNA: TGTGCCTGGAGTGTAACCGGGACAGGGGGCGCACCCTTCAGCTTT

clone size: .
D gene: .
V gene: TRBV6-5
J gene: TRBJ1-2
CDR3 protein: CASSYSRRGFYGYTF
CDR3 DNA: TGTGCCAGCAGTTACTCGCGCCGGGGATTCTATGGCTACACCTTC

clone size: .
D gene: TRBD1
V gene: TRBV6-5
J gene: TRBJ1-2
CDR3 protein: CASRRTGRDRGGYTF
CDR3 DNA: TGTGCCAGCAGGAGAACGGGACGAGACAGGGGTGGCTACACCTTC

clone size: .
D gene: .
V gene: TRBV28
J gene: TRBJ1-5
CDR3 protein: CASNGQITNQPQHF
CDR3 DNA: TGTGCCAGCAACGGACAGATTACAAATCAGCCCCAGCATTTT

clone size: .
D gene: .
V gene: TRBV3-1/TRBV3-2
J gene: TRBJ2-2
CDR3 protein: CASSQAISGFTGELFF
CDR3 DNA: TGTGCCAGCAGCCAAGCTATTAGCGGTTTCACCGGGGAGCTGTTTTTT

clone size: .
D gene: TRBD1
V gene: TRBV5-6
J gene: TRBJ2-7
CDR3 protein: CASSLRQGAGGEQYF
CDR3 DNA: TGTGCCAGCAGCCTACGACAGGGGGCGGGGGGCGAGCAGTACTTC

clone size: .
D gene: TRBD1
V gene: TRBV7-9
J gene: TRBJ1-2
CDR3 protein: CASTTSGTGPSGYTF
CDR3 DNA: TGTGCCAGCACCACGTCCGGGACAGGCCCCTCTGGCTACACCTTC

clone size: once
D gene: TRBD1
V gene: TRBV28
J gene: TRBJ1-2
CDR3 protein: CASSLDRLDGYTF
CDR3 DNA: TGTGCCAGCAGTTTGGACAGGCTCGATGGCTACACCTTC

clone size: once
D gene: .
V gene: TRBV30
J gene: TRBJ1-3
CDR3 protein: CAWIGRGSSGNTIYF
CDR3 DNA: TGTGCCTGGATCGGGAGGGGCTCCTCTGGAAACACCATATATTTT

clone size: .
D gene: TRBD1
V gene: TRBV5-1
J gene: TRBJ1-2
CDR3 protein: CASSVGTDEGGYTF
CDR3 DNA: TGCGCCAGCAGCGTTGGGACAGACGAGGGGGGCTACACCTTC

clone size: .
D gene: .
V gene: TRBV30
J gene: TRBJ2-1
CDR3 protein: CAWGLGGSGANEQFF
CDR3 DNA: TGTGCCTGGGGCCTGGGTGGGAGCGGCGCGAATGAGCAGTTCTTC

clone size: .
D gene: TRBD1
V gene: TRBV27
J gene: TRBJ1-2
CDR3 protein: CASSLFGTGYGYTF
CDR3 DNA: TGTGCCAGCAGTTTATTCGGGACAGGTTATGGCTACACCTTC

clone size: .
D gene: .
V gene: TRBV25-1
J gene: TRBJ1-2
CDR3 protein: CASSPGGYGYTF
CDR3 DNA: TGTGCCAGCAGCCCTGGAGGGTATGGCTACACCTTC

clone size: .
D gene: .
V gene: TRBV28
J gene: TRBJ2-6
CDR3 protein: CASSGPGFGANVLTF
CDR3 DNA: TGTGCCAGCAGTGGCCCGGGGTTTGGGGCCAACGTCCTGACTTTC

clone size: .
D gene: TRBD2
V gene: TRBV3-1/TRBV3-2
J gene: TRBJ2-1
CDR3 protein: CASSQLTSGVGNEQFF
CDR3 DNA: TGTGCCAGCAGCCAGCTAACTAGCGGGGTGGGTAATGAGCAGTTCTTC

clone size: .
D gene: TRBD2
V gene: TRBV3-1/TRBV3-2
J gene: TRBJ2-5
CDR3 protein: CASSHLTLAERETQYF
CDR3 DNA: TGTGCCAGCAGCCACTTAACCCTAGCGGAGCGGGAGACCCAGTACTTC

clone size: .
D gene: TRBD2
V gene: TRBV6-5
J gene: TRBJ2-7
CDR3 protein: CASSLRLAGNYEQYF
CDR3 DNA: TGTGCCAGCAGCCTCAGACTAGCGGGTAACTACGAGCAGTACTTC

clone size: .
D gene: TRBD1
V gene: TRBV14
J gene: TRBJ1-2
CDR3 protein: CASSQDYNRGQRGGYTF
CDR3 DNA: TGTGCCAGCAGCCAAGATTACAACAGGGGGCAGAGGGGTGGCTACACCTTC

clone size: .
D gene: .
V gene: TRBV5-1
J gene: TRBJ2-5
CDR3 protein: CASSLVYPLETQYF
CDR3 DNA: TGCGCCAGCAGCTTGGTTTATCCTTTAGAGACCCAGTACTTC

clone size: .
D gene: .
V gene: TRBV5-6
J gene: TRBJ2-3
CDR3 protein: CASSSPGRPDTQYF
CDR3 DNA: TGTGCCAGCAGTTCCCCAGGGAGGCCAGATACGCAGTATTTT

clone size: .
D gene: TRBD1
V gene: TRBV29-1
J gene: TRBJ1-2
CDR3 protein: CSGSTGGVRGYTF
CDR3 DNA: TGCAGCGGCTCTACAGGGGGGGTTCGTGGCTACACCTTC

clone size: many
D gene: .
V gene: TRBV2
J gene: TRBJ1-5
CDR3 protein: CASSDSRDYSNQPQHF
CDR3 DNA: TGTGCCAGCAGTGATTCTAGGGACTATAGCAATCAGCCCCAGCATTTT

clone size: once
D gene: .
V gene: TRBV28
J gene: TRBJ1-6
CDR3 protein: CASSLVFTGSPLHF
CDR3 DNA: TGTGCCAGCAGTTTAGTATTTACGGGTTCACCCCTCCACTTT

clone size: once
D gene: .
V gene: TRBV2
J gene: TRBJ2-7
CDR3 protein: CASGMDSYEQYF
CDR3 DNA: TGTGCCAGCGGAATGGACAGCTACGAGCAGTACTTC

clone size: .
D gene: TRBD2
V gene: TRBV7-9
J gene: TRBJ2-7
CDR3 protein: CASSPKGLAGSLSDEQYF
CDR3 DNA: TGTGCCAGCAGTCCTAAGGGACTAGCGGGAAGTCTTAGCGACGAGCAGTACTTC

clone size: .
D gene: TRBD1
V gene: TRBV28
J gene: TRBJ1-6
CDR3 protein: CATEDRRRTSPLHF
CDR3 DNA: TGTGCCACCGAGGACAGGCGAAGAACTTCACCCCTCCACTTT

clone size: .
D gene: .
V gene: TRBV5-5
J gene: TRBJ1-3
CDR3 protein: CASSLLSVDYSGNTIYF
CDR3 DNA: TGTGCCAGCAGCTTGCTGTCCGTCGACTACTCTGGAAACACCATATATTTT

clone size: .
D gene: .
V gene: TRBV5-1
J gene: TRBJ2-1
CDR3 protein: CASSLERAGDNEQFF
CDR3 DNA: TGCGCCAGCAGCTTGGAAAGGGCGGGTGACAATGAGCAGTTCTTC

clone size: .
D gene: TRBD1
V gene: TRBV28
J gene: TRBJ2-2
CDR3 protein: CASTGGTLSGELFF
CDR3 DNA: TGTGCCAGCACAGGGGGAACCTTGTCCGGGGAGCTGTTTTTT

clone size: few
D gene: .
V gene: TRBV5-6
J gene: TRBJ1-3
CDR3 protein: CASSLRTTGNTIYF
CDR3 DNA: TGTGCCAGCAGCTTAAGGACAACCGGAAACACCATATATTTT

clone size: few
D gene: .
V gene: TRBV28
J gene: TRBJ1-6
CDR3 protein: CASSALTYSPLHF
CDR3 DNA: TGTGCCAGCAGTGCTCTAACTTATTCACCCCTCCACTTT

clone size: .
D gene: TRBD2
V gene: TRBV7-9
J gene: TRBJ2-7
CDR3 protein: CASSLGLAERGEQYF
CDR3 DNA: TGTGCCAGCAGCTTAGGTCTAGCGGAACGGGGCGAGCAGTACTTC

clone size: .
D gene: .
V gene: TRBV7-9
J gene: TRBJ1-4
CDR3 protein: CASSPRSGSDTEKLFF
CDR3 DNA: TGTGCCAGCAGCCCCCGGTCAGGGTCAGACACTGAAAAGCTGTTTTTT

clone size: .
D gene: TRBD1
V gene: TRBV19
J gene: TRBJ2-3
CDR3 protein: CASRQGDTQYF
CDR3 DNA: TGTGCCAGCCGACAGGGGGATACGCAGTATTTT

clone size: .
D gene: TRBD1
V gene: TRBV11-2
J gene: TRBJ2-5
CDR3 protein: CASSRGQGVETQYF
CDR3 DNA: TGTGCCAGCAGCCGTGGGCAGGGGGTCGAGACCCAGTACTTC

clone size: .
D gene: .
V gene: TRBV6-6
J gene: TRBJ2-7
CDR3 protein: CASRGLGTPNIYEQYF
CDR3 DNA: TGTGCCAGCAGAGGACTCGGGACTCCTAATATATACGAGCAGTACTTC

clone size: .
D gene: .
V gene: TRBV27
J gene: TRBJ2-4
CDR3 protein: CASSLSGEGIQYF
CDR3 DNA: TGTGCCAGCAGTCTCTCAGGGGAGGGCATTCAGTACTTC

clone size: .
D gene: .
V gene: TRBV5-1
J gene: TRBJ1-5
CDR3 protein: CASSPLGGDQPQHF
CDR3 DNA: TGCGCCAGCAGCCCTTTGGGAGGAGATCAGCCCCAGCATTTT

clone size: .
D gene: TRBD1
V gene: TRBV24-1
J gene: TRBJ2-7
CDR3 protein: CATSELTGGSGYEQYF
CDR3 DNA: TGTGCCACCAGTGAGCTGACAGGGGGATCCGGGTACGAGCAGTACTTC

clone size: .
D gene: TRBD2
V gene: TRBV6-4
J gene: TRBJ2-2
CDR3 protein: CASSGGGNTGELFF
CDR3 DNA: TGTGCCAGCAGTGGCGGGGGGAACACCGGGGAGCTGTTTTTT

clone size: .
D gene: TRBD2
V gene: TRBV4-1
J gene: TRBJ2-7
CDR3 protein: CASSQFEIGTSYEQYF
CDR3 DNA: TGCGCCAGCAGCCAATTCGAAATCGGGACTAGCTACGAGCAGTACTTC

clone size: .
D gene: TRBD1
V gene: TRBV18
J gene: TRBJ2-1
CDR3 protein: CASSPLGQDNEQFF
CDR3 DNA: TGTGCCAGCTCACCACTCGGACAGGACAATGAGCAGTTCTTC

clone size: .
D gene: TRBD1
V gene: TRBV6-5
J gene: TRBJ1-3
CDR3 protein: CASSNAPGQGNTIYF
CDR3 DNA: TGTGCCAGCAGTAACGCTCCGGGACAGGGAAACACCATATATTTT

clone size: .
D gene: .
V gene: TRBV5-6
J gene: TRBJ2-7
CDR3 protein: CASSKNGVVAEKYF
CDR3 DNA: TGTGCCAGCAGTAAAAACGGAGTAGTGGCAGAAAAGTACTTC

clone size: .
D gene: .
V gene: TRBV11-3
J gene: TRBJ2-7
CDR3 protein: CASSPSTSSYEQYF
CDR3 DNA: TGTGCCAGCAGCCCATCTACCTCCTCCTACGAGCAGTACTTC

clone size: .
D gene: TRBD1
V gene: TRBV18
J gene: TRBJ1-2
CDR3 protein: CASSLRDRGINYGYTF
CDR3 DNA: TGTGCCAGCTCCCTAAGGGACAGGGGGATTAACTATGGCTACACCTTC

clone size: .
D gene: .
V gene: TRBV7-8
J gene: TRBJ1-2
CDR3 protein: CASSLGISPRRQSVYGYTF
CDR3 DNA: TGTGCCAGCAGCTTAGGAATAAGTCCCCGGCGACAGTCCGTTTATGGCTACACCTTC